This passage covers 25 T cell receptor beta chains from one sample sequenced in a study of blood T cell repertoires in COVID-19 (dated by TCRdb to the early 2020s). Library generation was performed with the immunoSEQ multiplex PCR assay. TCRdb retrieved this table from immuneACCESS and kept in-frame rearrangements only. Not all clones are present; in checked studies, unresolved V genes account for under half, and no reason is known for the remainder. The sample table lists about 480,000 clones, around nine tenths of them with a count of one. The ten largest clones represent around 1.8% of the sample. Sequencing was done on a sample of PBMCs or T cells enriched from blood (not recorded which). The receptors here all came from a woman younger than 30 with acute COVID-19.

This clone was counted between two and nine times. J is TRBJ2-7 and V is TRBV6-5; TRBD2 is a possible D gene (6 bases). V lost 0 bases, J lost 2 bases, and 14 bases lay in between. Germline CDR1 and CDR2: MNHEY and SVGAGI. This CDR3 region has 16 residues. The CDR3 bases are TGTGCCAGCAGTTACTCGAACGGAGGGAAGCCCTACGAGCAGTACTTC. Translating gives CASSYSNGGKPYEQYF.

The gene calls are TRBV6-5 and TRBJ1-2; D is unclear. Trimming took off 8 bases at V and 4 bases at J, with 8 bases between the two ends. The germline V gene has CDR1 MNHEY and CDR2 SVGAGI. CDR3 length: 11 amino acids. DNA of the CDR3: TGTGCCAGCTTTAACTCCTATGGCTACACCTTC. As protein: CASFNSYGYTF.

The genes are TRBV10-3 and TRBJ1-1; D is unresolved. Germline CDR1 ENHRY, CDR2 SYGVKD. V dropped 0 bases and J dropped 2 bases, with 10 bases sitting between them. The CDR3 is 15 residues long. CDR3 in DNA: TGTGCCATCAGTGAGTCGAGGTCGGGAAACACTGAAGCTTTCTTT. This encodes CAISESRSGNTEAFF.

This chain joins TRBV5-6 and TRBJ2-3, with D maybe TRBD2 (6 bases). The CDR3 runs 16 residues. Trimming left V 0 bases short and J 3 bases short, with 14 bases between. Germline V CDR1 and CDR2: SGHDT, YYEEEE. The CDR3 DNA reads TGTGCCAGCAGCTTGGGGAGGGGAAGGCGGACAGATACGCAGTATTTT. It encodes CASSLGRGRRTDTQYF.

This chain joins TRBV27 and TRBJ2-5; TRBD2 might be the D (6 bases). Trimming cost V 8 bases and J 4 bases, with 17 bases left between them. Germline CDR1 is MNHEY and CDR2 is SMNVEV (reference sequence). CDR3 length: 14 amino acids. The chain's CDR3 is CASAGLGFVETQYF. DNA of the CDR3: TGTGCCAGCGCGGGGTTGGGATTTGTAGAGACCCAGTACTTC.

CDR3 loop: CASSLGGSQPQHF. As DNA, the CDR3 is TGTGCCAGCAGCTTGGGGGGATCTCAGCCCCAGCATTTT. The chain employs TRBV11-2 and TRBJ1-5; perhaps TRBD1 as D (5 bases). Germline V gives CDR1 SGHAT, CDR2 FQNNGV. V lost 3 bases and J 6 bases, leaving 9 bases between the germline ends. The CDR3 has 13 amino acids.

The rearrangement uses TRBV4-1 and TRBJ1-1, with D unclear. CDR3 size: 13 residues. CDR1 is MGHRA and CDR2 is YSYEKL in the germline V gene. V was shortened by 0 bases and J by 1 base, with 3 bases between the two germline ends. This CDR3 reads CASSQDKNTEAFF. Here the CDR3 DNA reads TGCGCCAGCAGCCAAGATAAGAACACTGAAGCTTTCTTT.

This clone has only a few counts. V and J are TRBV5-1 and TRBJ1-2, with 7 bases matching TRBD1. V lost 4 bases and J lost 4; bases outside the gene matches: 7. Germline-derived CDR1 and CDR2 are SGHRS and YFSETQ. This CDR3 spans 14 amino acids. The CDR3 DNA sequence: TGCGCCAGCAGCACGGAGGGACAGCTCTATGGCTACACCTTC. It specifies CASSTEGQLYGYTF.

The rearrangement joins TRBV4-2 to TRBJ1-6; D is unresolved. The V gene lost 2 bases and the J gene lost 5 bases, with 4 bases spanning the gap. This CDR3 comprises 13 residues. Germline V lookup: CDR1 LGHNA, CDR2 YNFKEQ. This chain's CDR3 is CASSQSNNSPLHF. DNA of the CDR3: TGTGCCAGCAGCCAATCAAATAATTCACCCCTCCACTTT.

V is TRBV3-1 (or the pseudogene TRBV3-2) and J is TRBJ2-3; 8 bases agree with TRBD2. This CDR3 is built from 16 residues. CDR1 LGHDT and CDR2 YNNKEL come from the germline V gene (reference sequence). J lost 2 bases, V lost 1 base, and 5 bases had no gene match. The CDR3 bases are TGTGCCAGCAGCCAAGGGACTAGCAGTTTCACAGATACGCAGTATTTT. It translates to CASSQGTSSFTDTQYF.

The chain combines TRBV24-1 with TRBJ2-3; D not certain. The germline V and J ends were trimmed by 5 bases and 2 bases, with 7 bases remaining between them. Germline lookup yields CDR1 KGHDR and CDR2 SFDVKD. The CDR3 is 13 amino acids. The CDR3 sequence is CATSVANTDTQYF. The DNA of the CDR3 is TGTGCCACCAGTGTTGCGAACACAGATACGCAGTATTTT.

This chain's CDR3 is CASSSQGRDTGELFF. DNA of the CDR3: TGCGCCAGCAGCTCACAGGGAAGGGACACCGGGGAGCTGTTTTTT. V gene TRBV10-1 combines with J gene TRBJ2-2; maybe TRBD1 (6 bases). V dropped 6 bases and J dropped 3 bases, with 14 bases sitting between them. The germline V gene encodes CDR1 WNHNN and CDR2 SYGVQD (reference sequence). CDR3 length: 15 residues.

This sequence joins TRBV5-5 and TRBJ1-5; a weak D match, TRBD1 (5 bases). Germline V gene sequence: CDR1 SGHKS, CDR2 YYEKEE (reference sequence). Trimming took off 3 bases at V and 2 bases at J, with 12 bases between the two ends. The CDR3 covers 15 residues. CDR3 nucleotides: TGTGCCAGCAGCTGGGGGGTGTTTGGCAATCAGCCCCAGCATTTT. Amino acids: CASSWGVFGNQPQHF. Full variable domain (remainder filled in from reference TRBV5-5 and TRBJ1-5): DAGVTQSPTHLIKTRGQQVTLRCSPISGHKSVSWYQQVLGQGPQFIFQYYEKEERGRGNFPDRFSARQFPNYSSELNVNALLLGDSALYLCASSWGVFGNQPQHFGDGTRLSIL.

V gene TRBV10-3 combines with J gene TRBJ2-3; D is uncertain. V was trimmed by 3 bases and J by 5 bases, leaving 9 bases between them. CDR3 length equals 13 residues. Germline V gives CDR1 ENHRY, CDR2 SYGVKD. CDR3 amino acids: CAISESSLDTQYF. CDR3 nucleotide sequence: TGTGCCATCAGTGAATCAAGCCTAGATACGCAGTATTTT.

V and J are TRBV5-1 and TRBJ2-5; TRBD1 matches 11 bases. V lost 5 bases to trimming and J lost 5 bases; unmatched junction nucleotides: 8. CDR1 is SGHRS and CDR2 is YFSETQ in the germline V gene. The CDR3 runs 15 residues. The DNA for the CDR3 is TGCGCCAGCAGAACCGGACAGGGGGCGATGGAGACCCAGTACTTC. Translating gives CASRTGQGAMETQYF.

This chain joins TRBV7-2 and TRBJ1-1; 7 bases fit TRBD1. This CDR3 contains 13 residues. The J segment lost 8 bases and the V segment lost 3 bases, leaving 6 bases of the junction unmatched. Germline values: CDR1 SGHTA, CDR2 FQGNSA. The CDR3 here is CASSFRVQGEAFF. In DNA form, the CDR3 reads TGTGCCAGCAGCTTCCGCGTACAGGGGGAAGCTTTCTTT.

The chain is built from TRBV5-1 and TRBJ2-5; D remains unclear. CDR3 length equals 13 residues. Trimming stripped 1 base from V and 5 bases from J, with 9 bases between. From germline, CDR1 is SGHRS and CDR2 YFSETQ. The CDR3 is CASSLSTVETQYF. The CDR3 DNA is TGCGCCAGCAGCTTGAGTACAGTTGAGACCCAGTACTTC.

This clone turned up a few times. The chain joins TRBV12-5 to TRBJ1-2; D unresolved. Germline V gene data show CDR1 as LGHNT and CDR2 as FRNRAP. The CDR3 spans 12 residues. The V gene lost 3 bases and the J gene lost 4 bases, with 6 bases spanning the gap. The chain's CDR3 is CASGFPSYGYTF. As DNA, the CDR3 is TGTGCTAGTGGTTTCCCCTCCTATGGCTACACCTTC.

CDR3 bases: TGCGCCAGCAGCGATGAGGTTGGGACAGCGAACACCGGGGAGCTGTTTTTT. It codes for CASSDEVGTANTGELFF. The genes are TRBV5-1 and TRBJ2-2; TRBD1 aligns across 7 bases. Germline trimming cut 4 bases from V and 0 bases from J; bases unmatched to any gene: 9. There are 17 residues in the CDR3. The V gene's germline CDR1 is SGHRS and CDR2 YFSETQ.

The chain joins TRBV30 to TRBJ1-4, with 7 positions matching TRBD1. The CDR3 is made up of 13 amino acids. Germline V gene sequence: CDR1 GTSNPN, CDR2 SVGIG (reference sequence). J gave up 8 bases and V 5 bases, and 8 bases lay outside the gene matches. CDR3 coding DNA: TGTGCCTGGGTGACAGGGTCTGGGGAAAAACTGTTTTTT. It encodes CAWVTGSGEKLFF. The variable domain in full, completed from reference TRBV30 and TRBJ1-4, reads SQTIHQWPATLVQPVGSPLSLECTVEGTSNPNLYWYRQAAGRGLQLLFYSVGIGQISSEVPQNLSASRPQDRQFILSSKKLLLSDSGFYLCAWVTGSGEKLFFGSGTQLSVL.

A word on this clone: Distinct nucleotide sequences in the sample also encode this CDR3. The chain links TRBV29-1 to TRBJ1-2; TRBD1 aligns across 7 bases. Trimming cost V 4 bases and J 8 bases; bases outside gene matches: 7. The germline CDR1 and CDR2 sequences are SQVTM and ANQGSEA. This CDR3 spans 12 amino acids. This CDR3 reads CSVVRQGDGYTF. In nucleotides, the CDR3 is TGCAGCGTTGTAAGGCAGGGGGACGGCTACACCTTC.

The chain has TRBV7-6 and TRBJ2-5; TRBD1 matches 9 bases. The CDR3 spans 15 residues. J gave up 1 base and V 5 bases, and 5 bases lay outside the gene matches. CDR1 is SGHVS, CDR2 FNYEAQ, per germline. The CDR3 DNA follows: TGTGCCAGCAGCGGAGGGACAGGGATCCAAGAGACCCAGTACTTC. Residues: CASSGGTGIQETQYF.

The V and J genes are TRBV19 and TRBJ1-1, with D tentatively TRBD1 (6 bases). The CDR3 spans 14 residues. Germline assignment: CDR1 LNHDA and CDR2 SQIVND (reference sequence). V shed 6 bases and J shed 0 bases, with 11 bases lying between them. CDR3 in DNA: TGTGCCAGTAGCGTAACAGGGATGAACACTGAAGCTTTCTTT. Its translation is CASSVTGMNTEAFF.

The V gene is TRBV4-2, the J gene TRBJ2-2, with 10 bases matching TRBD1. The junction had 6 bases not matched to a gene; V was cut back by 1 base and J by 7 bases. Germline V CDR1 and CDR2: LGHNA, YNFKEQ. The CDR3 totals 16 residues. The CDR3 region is CASSQGQGAYSGELFF. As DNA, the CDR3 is TGTGCCAGCAGCCAAGGACAGGGGGCTTACAGCGGGGAGCTGTTTTTT.

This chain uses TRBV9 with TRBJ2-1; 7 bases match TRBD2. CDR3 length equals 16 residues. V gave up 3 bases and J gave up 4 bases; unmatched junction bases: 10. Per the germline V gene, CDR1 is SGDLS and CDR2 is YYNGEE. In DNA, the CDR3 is TGTGCCAGCAGCGCCGGTACTAGCGAGGAGTACAATGAGCAGTTCTTC. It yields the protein CASSAGTSEEYNEQFF.